A single sample gave rise to the 28 T cell receptor beta chains below, sequenced in a study of glioma-infiltrating T cells. TCR alpha and beta CDR3 regions were amplified from RNA using iRepertoire nested multiplex PCR. TCRdb recomputed calls from the multiplex PCR reads with MiXCR, one row per CDR3 protein. The data contain under 130,000 distinct CDR3 sequences, under 30% of them singletons. The sequenced material came from glioma tissue, nonneoplastic brain tissue, or PBMCs (not recorded which). All receptors derive from a human donor with low-grade glioma or glioblastoma, undergoing nonglioma brain surgery, or in good health (not recorded which).

Comments on this clonotype: One end of the junction does not line up with germline, which may come from a read error. This chain connects TRBV20-1 to TRBJ1-5; unclear D gene. There are 10 residues in the CDR3. CDR1 and CDR2 (germline): DFQATT, SNEGSKA (reference sequence). The CDR3, as DNA: TGCAGCGCTAGCAATCAGCCCCAGCATTTT. Amino acids: CSASNQPQHF.

The rearrangement links TRBV10-3 to TRBJ1-2; D remains unclear. The CDR3 consists of 16 residues. V was clipped by 0 bases and J by 2 bases, with 13 bases between them. CDR1 and CDR2 from the germline V gene are ENHRY and SYGVKD. The CDR3 nucleotides are TGTGCCATCAGTGAGTCGGTAGGTCCGGCGAACTATGGCTACACCTTC. Amino acid sequence: CAISESVGPANYGYTF.

This clonotype was observed a few times. This sequence may be a read error, since a much larger clone differs from it by one base. The chain uses TRBV6-1 and TRBJ2-5, with D possibly TRBD1 on 5 matching bases. V lost 7 bases, J lost 0 bases, and 12 bases lay in between. Germline V gene data show CDR1 as MNHNS and CDR2 as SASEGT. CDR3 length: 14 amino acids. The CDR3 is CASMNRQYQETQYF. The CDR3 region has the DNA TGTGCCAGCATGAACAGACAGTACCAAGAGACCCAGTACTTC.

This clonotype has a count of ten or more. The chain has TRBV20-1 and TRBJ2-5; D is perhaps TRBD2 (5 bases). The V and J ends lost 3 bases and 5 bases respectively, with 10 bases between them. Germline V gives CDR1 DFQATT, CDR2 SNEGSKA (reference sequence). CDR3 length equals 12 residues. CDR3 sequence: CSASTGIETQYF. The DNA for the CDR3 is TGCAGTGCTAGCACCGGGATCGAGACCCAGTACTTC.

V gene TRBV5-1 combines with J gene TRBJ1-1; 8 bases are shared with TRBD1. Per germline, CDR1 SGHRS and CDR2 YFSETQ. This CDR3 contains 14 residues. Trimming cost V 3 bases and J 4 bases; bases outside gene matches: 5. CDR3 in amino acids: CASSWGQARTEAFF. CDR3 sequence (DNA): TGCGCCAGCAGCTGGGGACAGGCTCGCACTGAAGCTTTCTTT.

This clonotype was counted ten times or more. J is TRBJ2-7 and V is TRBV20-1; 9 bases are shared with TRBD1. Per germline, CDR1 DFQATT and CDR2 SNEGSKA (reference sequence). The CDR3 runs to 13 residues. Unmatched junction bases numbered 3, after V lost 3 bases and J lost 3 bases. CDR3 DNA: TGCAGTGCTAGGGGACAGGGTGACTACGAGCAGTACTTC. Protein sequence: CSARGQGDYEQYF.

This clonotype was recorded many times. The chain joins TRBV20-1 to TRBJ2-7; 7 bases align to TRBD1. V was pared by 5 bases and J by 0 bases, with 7 bases of the junction left unmatched. This CDR3 comprises 14 residues. Germline-derived CDR1 and CDR2 are DFQATT and SNEGSKA (reference sequence). Here the CDR3 DNA reads TGCAGTGCTCCCCGCCGGGACAGCTCCTACGAGCAGTACTTC. Its protein is CSAPRRDSSYEQYF.

As regards this clonotype: Given a much more abundant clone one base away, this may be a read error. The chain is built from TRBV6-5 and TRBJ1-1; TRBD1 might be the D (6 bases). The CDR3 loop spans 14 amino acids. The germline V gene encodes CDR1 MNHEY and CDR2 SVGAGI. CDR3 bases: TGTGCCAGCAAACGTGACAGGATAATTACTGAAGCTTTATTT. This translates into CASKRDRIITEALF.

This clonotype came up many times. The rearrangement uses TRBV27 and TRBJ1-5; 7 bases match TRBD1. CDR1 is MNHEY and CDR2 is SMNVEV in the germline V gene (reference sequence). This CDR3 spans 14 amino acids. With 5 bases clipped from V and 5 bases from J, the junction kept 6 bases outside the gene matches. The CDR3 region has the DNA TGTGCCAGCAGTGCAGGGGGATCGTATCAGCCCCAGCATTTT. Translated, it gives CASSAGGSYQPQHF.

On this clonotype itself: This may be a read error: a much more frequent sequence differs by one nucleotide. The gene calls are TRBV18 and TRBJ1-3; D unclear. Germline V gene sequence: CDR1 KGHSH, CDR2 LQKENI. The V end was cut by 6 bases, the J end by 0 bases, with 15 bases between. This CDR3 spans 16 amino acids. The CDR3 sequence: CASSKVDASSGNTIYF. The CDR3 DNA reads TGTGCCAGCTCGAAAGTTGACGCAAGCTCTGGAAACACCATATATTTT.

The chain carries TRBV6-1 and TRBJ2-7; possible D gene TRBD1, 6 bases. CDR3 size: 13 residues. CDR1 and CDR2 (germline): MNHNS, SASEGT. V dropped 5 bases and J dropped 2 bases, with 10 bases sitting between them. CDR3 protein: CASSRQDTYEQYF. The CDR3 DNA follows: TGTGCCAGCAGTCGACAGGATACCTACGAGCAGTACTTC.

This clonotype was detected ten times or more. The rearrangement joins TRBV20-1 to TRBJ2-5; 7 nucleotides line up with TRBD2. Germline CDR1 is DFQATT and CDR2 is SNEGSKA (reference sequence). The CDR3 is 12 amino acids. Trimming removed 3 bases from V and 3 bases from J; junction bases left unmatched: 1. This chain's CDR3 is CSASLAEETQYF. CDR3 nucleotide sequence: TGCAGTGCTAGTCTAGCGGAAGAGACCCAGTACTTC.

This clonotype was recorded many times. This chain connects TRBV20-1 to TRBJ2-5; 10 bases are a match to TRBD1. Per the germline V gene, CDR1 is DFQATT and CDR2 is SNEGSKA (reference sequence). The CDR3 extends over 13 amino acids. V lost 5 bases to trimming and J lost 4 bases; unmatched junction nucleotides: 4. CDR3 sequence (DNA): TGCAGTGCTCGGGACAGGGGTAGAGAGACCCAGTACTTC. As protein: CSARDRGRETQYF.

This clonotype was seen at least ten times. The chain links TRBV7-8 to TRBJ2-5; D call uncertain. The V end was cut by 2 bases, the J end by 2 bases, with 12 bases between. CDR1 is SGHVS and CDR2 is FQNEAQ in the germline V gene. The CDR3 is 15 amino acids. CDR3 sequence: CASSLSGRPQETQYF. CDR3 nucleotide sequence: TGTGCCAGCAGCTTATCCGGCCGACCACAAGAGACCCAGTACTTC.

To note about this clonotype: At one of its ends the junction is not consistent with the germline gene, which may arise from a read error. The chain links TRBV7-2 to TRBJ2-6; unclear D gene. CDR1 and CDR2 (germline): SGHTA, FQGNSA. CDR3 length: 14 residues. CDR3 nucleotide sequence: TGTGCCAGAAGCTTAGGACCGGGGGCCAACGTCCTGACTTTC. This encodes CARSLGPGANVLTF.

The genes are TRBV7-2 and TRBJ2-5; no clear D. The germline gives CDR1 SGHTA, CDR2 FQGNSA. The CDR3 runs to 15 residues. Trimming left V 2 bases short and J 3 bases short, with 13 bases between. CDR3 DNA sequence: TGTGCCAGCAGCTTATACCCCAACGCCGAAGAGACCCAGTACTTC. Translating gives CASSLYPNAEETQYF.

As for this clonotype: Just one base apart from a much larger clone, this may be a read error. V is TRBV6-5 and J is TRBJ1-2, with D unresolved. Germline CDR1 and CDR2: MNHEY and SVGAGI. CDR3 length: 13 residues. V gave up 9 bases and J gave up 5 bases, with 16 bases separating them. This CDR3 is CASIRAGRYGYTF. The CDR3 DNA reads as TGTGCCAGTATAAGGGCCGGTCGTTATGGCTACACCTTC.

This clonotype was detected only a few times. The rearrangement joins TRBV6-6 to TRBJ2-5; unclear D gene. Germline V lookup: CDR1 MNHNY, CDR2 SVGAGI (reference sequence). V lost 0 bases to trimming and J lost 2 bases, with 10 bases between them. CDR3 size: 15 residues. In DNA form, the CDR3 reads TGTGCCAGCAGTTACTCTATCCTAGGGCAAGAGACCCAGTACTTC. Translated, it gives CASSYSILGQETQYF.

The rearrangement joins TRBV3-1 to TRBJ1-2; D remains ambiguous. Germline V CDR1 and CDR2: LGHDT, YNNKEL (reference sequence). The CDR3 spans 12 residues. V was shortened by 5 bases and J by 8 bases, with 12 bases between the two germline ends. The CDR3 nucleotides read TGTGCCAGCAGCGGAGGGTTGGAGGGCTACACCTTC. It specifies CASSGGLEGYTF.

By frequency in the sample, this clonotype is medium-sized. The V call is TRBV6-1, the J call TRBJ2-1; tentatively, D is TRBD1 or TRBD2 (5 bases each). There are 14 residues in the CDR3. Germline values: CDR1 MNHNS, CDR2 SASEGT. Trimming removed 7 bases from V and 0 bases from J, with 10 bases in between. The CDR3 here is CASTPGTSYNEQFF. The CDR3 DNA reads TGTGCCAGCACCCCCGGGACCTCCTACAATGAGCAGTTCTTC.

This clonotype was observed a few times. The chain joins TRBV7-3 to TRBJ2-3; D unclear. There are 14 residues in the CDR3. Trimming cost V 6 bases and J 6 bases, with 16 bases left between them. Germline CDR1 is SGHTA and CDR2 is FQGTGA. The CDR3 spells CASRSSSVGDTQYF. Here the CDR3 DNA reads TGTGCCAGCAGGTCGTCCTCTGTGGGGGATACGCAGTATTTT. The full variable domain, in which reference TRBV7-3 and TRBJ2-3 provide the parts outside the CDR3, is GAGVSQTPSNKVTEKGKYVELRCDPISGHTALYWYRQSLGQGPEFLIYFQGTGAADDSGLPNDRFFAVRPEGSVSTLKIQRTERGDSAVYLCASRSSSVGDTQYFGPGTRLTVL.

This clonotype showed up many times. V and J are TRBV24-1 and TRBJ2-1, with a possible D match to TRBD1 (6 bases). Trimming removed 7 bases from V and 5 bases from J, with 11 bases in between. In germline, CDR1 is KGHDR, CDR2 SFDVKD. The CDR3 covers 13 residues. CDR3 loop: CATRGTGNNEQFF. Written as DNA, the CDR3 is TGTGCCACCAGGGGAACAGGGAACAATGAGCAGTTCTTC.

This sequence joins TRBV9 and TRBJ2-5; the D is unclear. This CDR3 is built from 14 residues. Germline values: CDR1 SGDLS, CDR2 YYNGEE. V lost 3 bases, J lost 3 bases, and 12 bases lay in between. The CDR3 DNA sequence: TGTGCCAGCAGCGCGAGTCCGGAAGAAGAGACCCAGTACTTC. It encodes CASSASPEEETQYF.

This chain uses TRBV19 with TRBJ1-5; D unresolved. Germline CDR1 reads LNHDA; CDR2 reads SQIVND (reference sequence). V shed 3 bases and J shed 4 bases, with 16 bases lying between them. This CDR3 is built from 16 residues. The CDR3 reads CASSMAPEQYNQPQHF. The CDR3 bases are TGTGCCAGTAGTATGGCACCAGAGCAGTATAATCAGCCCCAGCATTTT. Combining the CDR3 with reference TRBV19 and TRBJ1-5 gives the whole variable domain DGGITQSPKYLFRKEGQNVTLSCEQNLNHDAMYWYRQDPGQGLRLIYYSQIVNDFQKGDIAEGYSVSREKKESFPLTVTSAQKNPTAFYLCASSMAPEQYNQPQHFGDGTRLSIL.

In this sample, this clonotype turned up a few times. The chain has TRBV9 and TRBJ2-3; D not resolved. The CDR3 runs to 14 residues. CDR1 is SGDLS and CDR2 is YYNGEE in the germline V gene. V lost 3 bases, J lost 2 bases, and 10 bases lay in between. The CDR3 region is CASSADHNTDTQYF. The CDR3 region has the DNA TGTGCCAGCAGCGCCGACCATAACACAGATACGCAGTATTTT.

The genes are TRBV19 and TRBJ2-3, with 7 positions matching TRBD2. Trimming cost V 5 bases and J 1 base; bases outside gene matches: 9. The CDR3 has 16 residues. From germline, CDR1 is LNHDA and CDR2 SQIVND (reference sequence). CDR3 DNA sequence: TGTGCCAGTAGTGCCAGGAGAAGCGGGGGCACAGATACGCAGTATTTT. Encoded protein: CASSARRSGGTDTQYF. Drawing the rest from reference TRBV19 and TRBJ2-3, the complete variable domain is DGGITQSPKYLFRKEGQNVTLSCEQNLNHDAMYWYRQDPGQGLRLIYYSQIVNDFQKGDIAEGYSVSREKKESFPLTVTSAQKNPTAFYLCASSARRSGGTDTQYFGPGTRLTVL.

This clonotype has a count of ten or more. The chain joins TRBV20-1 to TRBJ1-1, with 11 bases lining up with TRBD1. V was clipped by 5 bases and J by 11 bases; unmatched bases: 7. This CDR3 region has 12 residues. The germline V gene has CDR1 DFQATT and CDR2 SNEGSKA (reference sequence). CDR3 sequence (DNA): TGCAGTGCTTCTGGACAGGGGGCTTGGGCTTTCTTT. Translated, it gives CSASGQGAWAFF.

This clonotype was recorded many times. This chain uses TRBV15 with TRBJ1-3; D not certain. Germline V gives CDR1 LNHNV, CDR2 YYDKDF (reference sequence). Trimming removed 3 bases at V and 5 bases at J, with 5 bases between. The CDR3 runs 12 residues. The CDR3 loop is CATSRERNTIYF. CDR3 nucleotide sequence: TGTGCCACCAGCAGGGAGAGAAACACCATATATTTT.